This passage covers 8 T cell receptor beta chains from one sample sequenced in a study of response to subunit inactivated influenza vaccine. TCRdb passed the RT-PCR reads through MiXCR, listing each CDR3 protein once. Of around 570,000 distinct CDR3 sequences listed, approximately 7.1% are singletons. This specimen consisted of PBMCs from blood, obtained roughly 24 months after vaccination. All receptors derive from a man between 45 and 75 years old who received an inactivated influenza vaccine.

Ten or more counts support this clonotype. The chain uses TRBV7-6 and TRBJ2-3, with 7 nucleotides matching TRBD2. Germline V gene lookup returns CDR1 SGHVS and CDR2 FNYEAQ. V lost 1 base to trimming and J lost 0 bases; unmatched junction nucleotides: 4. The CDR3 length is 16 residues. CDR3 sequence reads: CASSLGAGASTDTQYF. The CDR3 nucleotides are TGTGCCAGCAGCTTAGGGGCGGGAGCTAGCACAGATACGCAGTATTTT.

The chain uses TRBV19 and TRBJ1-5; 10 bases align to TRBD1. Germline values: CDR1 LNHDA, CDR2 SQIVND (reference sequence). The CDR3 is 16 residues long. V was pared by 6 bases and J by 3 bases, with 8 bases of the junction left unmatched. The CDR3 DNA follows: TGTGCCAGTAGCCACAGACAGGGGGCCCCCAATCAGCCCCAGCATTTT. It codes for CASSHRQGAPNQPQHF.

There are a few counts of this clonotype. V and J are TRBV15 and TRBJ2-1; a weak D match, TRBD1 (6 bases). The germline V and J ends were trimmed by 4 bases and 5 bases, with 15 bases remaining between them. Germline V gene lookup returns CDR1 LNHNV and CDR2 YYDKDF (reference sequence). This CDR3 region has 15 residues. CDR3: CATSIGTTRNNEQFF. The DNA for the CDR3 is TGTGCCACCAGCATAGGGACAACAAGGAACAATGAGCAGTTCTTC.

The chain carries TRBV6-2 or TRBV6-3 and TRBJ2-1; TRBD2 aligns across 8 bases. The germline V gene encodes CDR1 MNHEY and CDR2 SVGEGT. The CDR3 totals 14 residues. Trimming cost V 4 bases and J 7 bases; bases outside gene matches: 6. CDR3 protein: CASSSGLGLNEQFF. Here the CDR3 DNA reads TGTGCCAGCAGTTCGGGACTAGGTTTAAATGAGCAGTTCTTC.

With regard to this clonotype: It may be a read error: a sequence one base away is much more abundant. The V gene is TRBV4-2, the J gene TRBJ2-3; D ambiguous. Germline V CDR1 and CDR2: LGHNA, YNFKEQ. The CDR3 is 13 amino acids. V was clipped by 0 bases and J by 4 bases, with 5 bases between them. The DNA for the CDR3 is TGTGCCAGCAGCCAAGATTGGCCAGATACGCAGTATTTT. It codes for CASSQDWPDTQYF.

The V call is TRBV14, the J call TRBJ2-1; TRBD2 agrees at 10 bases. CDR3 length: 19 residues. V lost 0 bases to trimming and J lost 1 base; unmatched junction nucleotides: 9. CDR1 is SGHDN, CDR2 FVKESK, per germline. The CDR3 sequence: CASSQDPASGSASYNEQFF. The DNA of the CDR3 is TGTGCCAGCAGCCAAGATCCCGCTAGCGGGAGCGCTTCCTACAATGAGCAGTTCTTC.

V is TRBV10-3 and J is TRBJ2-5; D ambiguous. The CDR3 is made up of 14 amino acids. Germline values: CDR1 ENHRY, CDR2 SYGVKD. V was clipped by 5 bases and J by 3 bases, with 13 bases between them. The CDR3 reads CAISKEPVKETQYF. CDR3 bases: TGTGCCATCAGTAAGGAGCCGGTCAAAGAGACCCAGTACTTC.

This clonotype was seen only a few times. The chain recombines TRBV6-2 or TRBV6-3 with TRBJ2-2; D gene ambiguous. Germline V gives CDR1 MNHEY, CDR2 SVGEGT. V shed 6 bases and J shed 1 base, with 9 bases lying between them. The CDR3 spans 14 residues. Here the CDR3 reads CASSGFLNTGELFF. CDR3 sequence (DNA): TGTGCCAGCAGCGGATTTTTGAACACCGGGGAGCTGTTTTTT.